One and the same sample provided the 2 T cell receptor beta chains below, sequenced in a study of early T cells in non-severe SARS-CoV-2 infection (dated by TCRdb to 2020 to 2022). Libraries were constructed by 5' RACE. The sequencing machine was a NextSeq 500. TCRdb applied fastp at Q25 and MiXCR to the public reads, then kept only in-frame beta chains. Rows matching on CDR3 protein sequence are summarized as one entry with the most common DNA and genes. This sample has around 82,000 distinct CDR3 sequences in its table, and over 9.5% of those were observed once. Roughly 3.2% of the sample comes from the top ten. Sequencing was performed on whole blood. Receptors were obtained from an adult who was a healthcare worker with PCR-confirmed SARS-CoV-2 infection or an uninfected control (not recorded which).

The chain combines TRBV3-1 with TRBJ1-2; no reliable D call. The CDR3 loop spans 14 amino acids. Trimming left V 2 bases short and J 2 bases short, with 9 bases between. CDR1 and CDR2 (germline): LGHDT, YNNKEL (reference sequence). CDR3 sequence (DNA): TGTGCCAGCAGCCAAAGGGTGCTCAACTATGGCTACACCTTC. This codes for CASSQRVLNYGYTF.

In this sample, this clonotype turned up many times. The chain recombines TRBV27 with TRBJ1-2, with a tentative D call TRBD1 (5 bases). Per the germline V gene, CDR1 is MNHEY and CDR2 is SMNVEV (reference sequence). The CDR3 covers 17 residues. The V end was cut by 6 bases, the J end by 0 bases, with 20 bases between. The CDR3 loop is CASSLTKPGRANYGYTF. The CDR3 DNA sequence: TGTGCCAGCAGCTTAACCAAACCAGGGAGAGCTAACTATGGCTACACCTTC.